This T cell receptor (beta chain) came from a study of T cell repertoires in cytomegalovirus infection. At the level of the study: It can be stated that public TCR beta signatures indicated CMV infection as well as a matching HLA type. Regarding the study as a whole: CMV-specific TCR beta clonotypes restricted by HLA-C were the ones dominating the ex vivo response. Summed frequency of shared TCR beta families picked out CMV carriers who also had the relevant HLA.

The CDR3 has 14 amino acids. Trimming stripped 4 bases from V and 3 bases from J, with 13 bases between. CDR1 and CDR2 (germline): SEHNR, FQNEAQ (reference sequence). There are a few counts of this clonotype. Its cognate antigen is unknown. TCRdb analysed the reads with MiXCR anew, one entry per CDR3 protein. The profile covers approximately 630,000 distinct CDR3 sequences, with 20% to 25% appearing a single time and 8% taken by the ten largest. The source is a human donor in good health (CMV status not recorded). Some clones in this sample may be carry-over from other donors' samples. This chain uses TRBV7-9 with TRBJ2-7, with D possibly being TRBD2 (5 bases). The sample comprised CD8+ T cells from PBMCs. The DNA for the CDR3 is TGTGCCAGCAGCTCCTCGAGGGCGGGCTACGAGCAGTACTTC. Encoded protein: CASSSSRAGYEQYF.